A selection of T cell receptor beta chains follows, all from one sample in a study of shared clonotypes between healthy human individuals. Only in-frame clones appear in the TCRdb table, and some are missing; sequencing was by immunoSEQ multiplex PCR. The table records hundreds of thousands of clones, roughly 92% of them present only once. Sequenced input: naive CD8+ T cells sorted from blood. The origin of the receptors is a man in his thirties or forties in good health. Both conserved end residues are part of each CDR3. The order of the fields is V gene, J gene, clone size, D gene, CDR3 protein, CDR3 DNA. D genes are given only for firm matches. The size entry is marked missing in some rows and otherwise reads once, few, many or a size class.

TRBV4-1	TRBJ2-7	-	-	CASSYYLGGSYEQYF	TGCGCCAGCAGTTATTATCTAGGCGGGTCCTACGAGCAGTACTTC
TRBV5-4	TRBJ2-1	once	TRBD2	CASSYRTSGSQPNEQFF	TGTGCCAGCAGTTATCGGACTAGCGGGAGTCAACCCAATGAGCAGTTCTTC
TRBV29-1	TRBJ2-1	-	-	CSVDPGGISQFF	TGCAGCGTTGACCCTGGGGGGATCTCGCAGTTCTTC
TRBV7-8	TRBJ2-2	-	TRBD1	CASSLGGSGTGLTGELFF	TGTGCCAGCAGCTTAGGGGGTTCGGGGACAGGGCTCACCGGGGAGCTGTTTTTT
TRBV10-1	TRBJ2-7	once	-	CASSEARGYEQYF	TGCGCCAGCAGTGAAGCCAGGGGCTACGAGCAGTACTTC
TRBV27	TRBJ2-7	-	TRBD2	CASSSLDSGIYEQYF	TGTGCCAGCAGTTCCCTCGATAGCGGGATCTACGAGCAGTACTTC
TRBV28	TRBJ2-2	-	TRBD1	CASSGQAGELFF	TGTGCCAGCAGTGGACAGGCCGGGGAGCTGTTTTTT
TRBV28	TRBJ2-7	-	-	CASSLELSGVRYEQYF	TGTGCCAGCAGTTTGGAGCTATCGGGGGTAAGGTACGAGCAGTACTTC
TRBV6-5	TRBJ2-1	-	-	CASSYVGNVNNEQFF	TGTGCCAGCAGTTACGTAGGGAACGTCAACAATGAGCAGTTCTTC
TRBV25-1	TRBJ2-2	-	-	CASSPMAGVGGELFF	TGTGCCAGCAGCCCAATGGCTGGGGTCGGCGGGGAGCTGTTTTTT
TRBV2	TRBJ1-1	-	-	CASSDLGEINTEAFF	TGTGCCAGCAGTGACTTGGGGGAGATTAACACTGAAGCTTTCTTT
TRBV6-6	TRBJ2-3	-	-	CASSYPPGTSTDTQYF	TGTGCCAGCAGTTACCCACCCGGGACTAGCACAGATACGCAGTATTTT
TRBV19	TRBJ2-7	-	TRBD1	CASSVRDSTYEQYF	TGTGCCAGTAGTGTCCGGGACAGCACCTACGAGCAGTACTTC
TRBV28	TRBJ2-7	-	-	CASSPQAYEQYF	TGTGCCAGCAGCCCTCAGGCCTACGAGCAGTACTTC
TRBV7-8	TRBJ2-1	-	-	CASSSDTDNEQFF	TGTGCCAGCAGCTCTGACACAGACAATGAGCAGTTCTTC
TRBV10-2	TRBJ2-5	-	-	CASSEWGRIQETQYF	TGCGCCAGCAGCGAGTGGGGACGGATCCAAGAGACCCAGTACTTC
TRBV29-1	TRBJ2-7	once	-	CSVARQGNYEQYF	TGCAGCGTTGCACGCCAAGGGAACTACGAGCAGTACTTC
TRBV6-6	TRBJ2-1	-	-	CASSYPGIYNEQFF	TGTGCCAGCAGTTACCCGGGGATCTACAATGAGCAGTTCTTC
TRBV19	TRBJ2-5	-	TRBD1	CASSFSPGQGAETQYF	TGTGCCAGTAGTTTCTCACCGGGACAGGGGGCAGAGACCCAGTACTTC
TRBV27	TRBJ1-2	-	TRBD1	CASSLGQDYGYTF	TGTGCCAGCAGTTTGGGACAGGACTATGGTTACACCTTC
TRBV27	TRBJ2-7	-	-	CASSPWGQAYEQYF	TGTGCCAGCAGTCCCTGGGGACAAGCCTACGAGCAGTACTTC
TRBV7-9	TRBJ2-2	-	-	CASRAGGVVAGELFF	TGTGCCAGCAGGGCTGGGGGAGTGGTGGCCGGGGAGCTGTTTTTT
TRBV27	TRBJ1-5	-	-	CASRDSQALNQPQHF	TGTGCCAGCAGAGACAGTCAGGCCCTCAATCAGCCCCAGCATTTT
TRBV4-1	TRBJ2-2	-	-	CASSQDLKAGELFF	TGCGCCAGCAGCCAGGATCTTAAGGCCGGGGAGCTGTTTTTT
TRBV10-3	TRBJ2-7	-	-	CAITVTPGNRVPYEQYF	TGTGCCATCACCGTAACTCCGGGTAACAGGGTCCCCTACGAGCAGTACTTC
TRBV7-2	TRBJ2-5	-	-	CASSNPGTAGETQYF	TGTGCCAGCAGCAATCCCGGGACGGCGGGCGAGACCCAGTACTTC
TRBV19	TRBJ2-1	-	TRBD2	CASGLANEQFF	TGTGCCAGTGGACTAGCGAATGAGCAGTTCTTC
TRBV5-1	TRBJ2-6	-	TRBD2	CASSLLGGSGANVLTF	TGCGCCAGCAGCTTGCTGGGAGGGTCTGGGGCCAACGTCCTGACTTTC
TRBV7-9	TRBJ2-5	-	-	CASSWTPGEETQYF	TGTGCCAGCAGCTGGACCCCGGGGGAAGAGACCCAGTACTTC
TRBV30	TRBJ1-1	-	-	CAWSVGYPTEAFF	TGTGCCTGGAGTGTAGGATACCCCACTGAAGCTTTCTTT
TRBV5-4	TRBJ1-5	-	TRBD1	CASSLGDSPNQPQHF	TGTGCCAGCAGCTTAGGGGACAGTCCCAATCAGCCCCAGCATTTT
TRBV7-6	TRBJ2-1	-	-	CASSQAGSYNEQFF	TGTGCCAGCAGCCAAGCGGGTTCCTACAATGAGCAGTTCTTC
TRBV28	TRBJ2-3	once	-	CASSPPGWGPTDTQYF	TGTGCCAGCAGTCCTCCCGGTTGGGGGCCCACAGATACGCAGTATTTT
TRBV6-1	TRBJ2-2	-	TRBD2	CASSEALFGLAGSGELFF	TGTGCCAGCAGTGAAGCGCTGTTTGGACTAGCGGGATCCGGGGAGCTGTTTTTT
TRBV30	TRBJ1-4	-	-	CASGGSTNEKLFF	TGTGCTTCGGGGGGCAGCACTAATGAAAAACTGTTTTTT
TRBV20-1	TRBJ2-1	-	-	CSASDSSQFF	TGCAGTGCTTCGGACAGTAGTCAGTTCTTC